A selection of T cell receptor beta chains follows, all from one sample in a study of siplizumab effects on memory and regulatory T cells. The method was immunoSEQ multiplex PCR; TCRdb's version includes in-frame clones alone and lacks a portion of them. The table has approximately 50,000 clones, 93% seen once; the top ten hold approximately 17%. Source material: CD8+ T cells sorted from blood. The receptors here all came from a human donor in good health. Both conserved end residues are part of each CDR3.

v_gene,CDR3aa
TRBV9,CASAPLQGGPVLTF
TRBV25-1,CASSDGGVRYNEQFF
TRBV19,CASRGQYNSNQPQHF
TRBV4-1,CASSQHQTGNTIYF
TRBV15,CATSGGQGATEAFF
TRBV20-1,CSAADTQYF
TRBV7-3,CASSFKPNLAGVTYNEQFF
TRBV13,CASSPYRGLYNEQFF
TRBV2,CASRWAGGDEQYF
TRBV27,CASRTGLRADTQYF
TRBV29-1,CSVQGGTEAFF
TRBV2,CASSSGSGSSYNEQFF
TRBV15,CATSSSRGLQETQYF
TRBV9,CASSVVDGMRETQYF
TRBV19,CASSISSNQPQHF
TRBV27,CASSSGTRKFKQYF
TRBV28,CASNQPTSAGELFF
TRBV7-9,CASTSPGTDLHEQYF
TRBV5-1,CASSLGASGRANNYEQFF
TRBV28,CASSLRVEDTEAFF
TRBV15,CATSRKAGVANYGYTF
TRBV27,CASSLDATYEQYF
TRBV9,CASSARPLSGPTDTQYF
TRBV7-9,CASSTGRSGVREQFF
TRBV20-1,CSAREETQYF
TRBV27,CASSLGTGAYEQYF
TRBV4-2,CASSQGTDEAF
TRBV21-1,CASSKRVGQEPIHSNQPQHF
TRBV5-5,CASSFRLADYEQYF
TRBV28,CASSLTPDSYEQYF
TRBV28,CASSFGQIYSGANVLTF
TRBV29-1,CSVEDRRDSYYNEQFF
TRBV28,CASTISYKGSGELFF
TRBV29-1,CSVEDWGQGAYEQYF
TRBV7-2,CASSLALAGVYGYNEQFF